Sequencing of this T cell receptor beta chain was carried out in a study of shared clonotypes between healthy human individuals. Study-wide points: For naive CD4 cells, roughly 5% of clonotypes were shared across a few donors.

V was pared by 0 bases and J by 5 bases, with 9 bases between. CDR3 size: 14 residues. CDR1 SGHRS and CDR2 YFSETQ come from the germline V gene. Concerning this clone: Its antigen is not known.

Deep was the level at which the assay was run. Clones were read by immunoSEQ multiplex PCR, and TCRdb kept only the in-frame ones, dropping some. Among 1.4 million or so clones, 98% were seen once, and the ten largest hold approximately 0.4%. The chain combines TRBV5-1 with TRBJ1-5; D call uncertain. The sequence came from a man aged 25 to 40 in good health. The sequenced sample consisted of naive CD4+ T cells sorted from blood. Subset described: CD45RA+ positively selected. The CDR3 loop reads CASSLATGDQPQHF. The CDR3 DNA follows: TGCGCCAGCAGCTTGGCCACCGGGGATCAGCCCCAGCATTTT.